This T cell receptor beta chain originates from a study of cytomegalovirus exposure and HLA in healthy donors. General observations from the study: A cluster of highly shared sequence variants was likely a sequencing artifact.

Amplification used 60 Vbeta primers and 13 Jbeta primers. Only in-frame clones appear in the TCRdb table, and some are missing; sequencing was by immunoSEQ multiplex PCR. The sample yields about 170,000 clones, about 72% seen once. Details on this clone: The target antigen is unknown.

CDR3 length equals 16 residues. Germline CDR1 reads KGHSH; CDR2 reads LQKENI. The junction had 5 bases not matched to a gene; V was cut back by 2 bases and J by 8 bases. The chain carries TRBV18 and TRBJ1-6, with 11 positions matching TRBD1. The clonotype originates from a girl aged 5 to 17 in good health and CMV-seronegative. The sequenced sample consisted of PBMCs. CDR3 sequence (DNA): TGTGCCAGCTCACCATCTTGGGGACAGGGGGATTCACCCCTCCACTTT. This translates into CASSPSWGQGDSPLHF.